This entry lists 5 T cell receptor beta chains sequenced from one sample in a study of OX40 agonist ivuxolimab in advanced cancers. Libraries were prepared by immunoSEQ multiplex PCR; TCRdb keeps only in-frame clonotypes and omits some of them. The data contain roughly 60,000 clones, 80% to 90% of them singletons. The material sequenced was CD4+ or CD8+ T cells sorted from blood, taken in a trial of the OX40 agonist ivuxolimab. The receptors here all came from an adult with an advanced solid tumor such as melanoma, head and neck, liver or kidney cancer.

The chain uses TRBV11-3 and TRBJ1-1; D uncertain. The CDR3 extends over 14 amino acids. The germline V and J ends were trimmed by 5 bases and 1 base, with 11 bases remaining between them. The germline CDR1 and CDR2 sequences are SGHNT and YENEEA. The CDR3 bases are TGTGCCAGCAGCCCCTTACAGAGGAACACTGAAGCTTTCTTT. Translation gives CASSPLQRNTEAFF.

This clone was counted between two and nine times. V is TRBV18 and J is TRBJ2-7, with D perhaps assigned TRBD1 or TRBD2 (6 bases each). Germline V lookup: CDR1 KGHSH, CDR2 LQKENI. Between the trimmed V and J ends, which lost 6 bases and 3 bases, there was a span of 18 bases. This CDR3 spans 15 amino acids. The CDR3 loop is CASSSGGGIGYEQYF. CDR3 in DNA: TGTGCCAGCTCTTCAGGAGGGGGTATAGGCTACGAGCAGTACTTC.

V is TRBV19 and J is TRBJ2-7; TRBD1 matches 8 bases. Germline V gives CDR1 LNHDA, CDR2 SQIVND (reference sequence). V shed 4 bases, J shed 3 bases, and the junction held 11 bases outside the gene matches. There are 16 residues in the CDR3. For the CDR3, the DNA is TGTGCCAGTAGTAAACGGACAGGGCAAAAATTCTACGAGCAGTACTTC. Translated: CASSKRTGQKFYEQYF. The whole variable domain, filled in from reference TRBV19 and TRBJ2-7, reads DGGITQSPKYLFRKEGQNVTLSCEQNLNHDAMYWYRQDPGQGLRLIYYSQIVNDFQKGDIAEGYSVSREKKESFPLTVTSAQKNPTAFYLCASSKRTGQKFYEQYFGPGTRLTVT.

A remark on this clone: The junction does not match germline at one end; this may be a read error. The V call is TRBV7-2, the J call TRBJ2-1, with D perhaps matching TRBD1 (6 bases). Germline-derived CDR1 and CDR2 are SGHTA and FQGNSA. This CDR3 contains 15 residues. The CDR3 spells CASSLEGDSSNEQFF. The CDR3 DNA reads TGTGCCAGCAGCTTAGAGGGGGATTCCTCCAATGAGCAGTTCTTC.

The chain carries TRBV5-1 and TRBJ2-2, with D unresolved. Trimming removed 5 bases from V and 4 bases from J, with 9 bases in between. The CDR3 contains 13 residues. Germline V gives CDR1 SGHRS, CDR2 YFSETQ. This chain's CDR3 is CASRTDPTGELFF. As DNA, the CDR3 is TGCGCCAGCAGAACTGACCCCACCGGGGAGCTGTTTTTT.